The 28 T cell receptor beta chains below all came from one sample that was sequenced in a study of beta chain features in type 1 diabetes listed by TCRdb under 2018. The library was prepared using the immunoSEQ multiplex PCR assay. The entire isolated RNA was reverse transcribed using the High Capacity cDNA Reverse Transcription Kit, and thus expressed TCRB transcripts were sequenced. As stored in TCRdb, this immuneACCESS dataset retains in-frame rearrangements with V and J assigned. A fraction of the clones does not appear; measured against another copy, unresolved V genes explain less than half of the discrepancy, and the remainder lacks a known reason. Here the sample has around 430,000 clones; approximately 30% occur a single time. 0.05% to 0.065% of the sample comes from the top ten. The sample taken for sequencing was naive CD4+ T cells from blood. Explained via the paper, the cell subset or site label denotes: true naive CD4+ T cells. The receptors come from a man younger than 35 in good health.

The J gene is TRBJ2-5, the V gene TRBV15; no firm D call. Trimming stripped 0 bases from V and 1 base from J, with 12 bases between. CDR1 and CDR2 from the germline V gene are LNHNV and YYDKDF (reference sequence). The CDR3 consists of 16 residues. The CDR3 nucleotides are TGTGCCACCAGCAGAGACTACAGAAATTCCCAAGAGACCCAGTACTTC. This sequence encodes CATSRDYRNSQETQYF.

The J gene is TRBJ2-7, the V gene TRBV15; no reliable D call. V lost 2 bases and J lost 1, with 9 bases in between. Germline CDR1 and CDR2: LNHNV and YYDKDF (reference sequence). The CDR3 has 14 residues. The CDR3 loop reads CATSRWTGSYEQYF. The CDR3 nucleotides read TGTGCCACCAGCAGATGGACGGGTTCCTACGAGCAGTACTTC.

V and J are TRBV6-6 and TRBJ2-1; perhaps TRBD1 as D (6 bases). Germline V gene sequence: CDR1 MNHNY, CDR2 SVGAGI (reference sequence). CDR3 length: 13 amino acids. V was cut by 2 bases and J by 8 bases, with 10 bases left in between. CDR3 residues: CASSYPQGYEQFF. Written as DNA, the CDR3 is TGTGCCAGCAGTTACCCACAGGGTTATGAGCAGTTCTTC.

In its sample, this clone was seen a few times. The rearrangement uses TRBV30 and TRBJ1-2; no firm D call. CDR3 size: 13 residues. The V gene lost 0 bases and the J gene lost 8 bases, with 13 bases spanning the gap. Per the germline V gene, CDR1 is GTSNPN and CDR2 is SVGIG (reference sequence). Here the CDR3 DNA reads TGTGCCTGGAGTGTAGGGATCGCAGGCGGCTACACCTTC. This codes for CAWSVGIAGGYTF.

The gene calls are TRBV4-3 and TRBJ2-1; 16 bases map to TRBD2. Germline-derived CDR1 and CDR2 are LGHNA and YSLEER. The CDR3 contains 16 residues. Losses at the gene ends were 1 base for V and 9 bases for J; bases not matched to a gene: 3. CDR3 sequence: CASSQVGLAGGPEQFF. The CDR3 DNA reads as TGCGCCAGCAGCCAAGTGGGACTAGCGGGAGGGCCTGAGCAGTTCTTC.

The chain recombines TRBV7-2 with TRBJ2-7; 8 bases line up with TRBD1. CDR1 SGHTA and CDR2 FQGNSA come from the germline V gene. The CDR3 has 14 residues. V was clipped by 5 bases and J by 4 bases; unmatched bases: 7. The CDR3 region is CASSPTGGRYEQYF. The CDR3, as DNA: TGTGCCAGCAGCCCTACAGGGGGAAGATACGAGCAGTACTTC.

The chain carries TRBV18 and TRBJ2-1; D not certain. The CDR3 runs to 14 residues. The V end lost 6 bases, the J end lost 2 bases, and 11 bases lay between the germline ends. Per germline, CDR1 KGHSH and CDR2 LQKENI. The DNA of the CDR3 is TGTGCCAGCTCCCCGCTGGCTCCCTACAATGAGCAGTTCTTC. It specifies CASSPLAPYNEQFF.

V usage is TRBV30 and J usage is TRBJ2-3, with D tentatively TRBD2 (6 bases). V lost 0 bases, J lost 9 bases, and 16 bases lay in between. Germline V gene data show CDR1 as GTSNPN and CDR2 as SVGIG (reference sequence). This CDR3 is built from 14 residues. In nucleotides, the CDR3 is TGTGCCTGGAGTGTACTTCGGAGGGTGAGAACGCAGTATTTT. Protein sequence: CAWSVLRRVRTQYF.

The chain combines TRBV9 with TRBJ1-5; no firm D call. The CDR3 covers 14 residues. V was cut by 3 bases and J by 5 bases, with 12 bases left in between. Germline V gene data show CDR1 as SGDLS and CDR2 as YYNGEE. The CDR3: CASSEGGFDQPQHF. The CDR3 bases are TGTGCCAGCAGCGAAGGAGGTTTCGATCAGCCCCAGCATTTT.

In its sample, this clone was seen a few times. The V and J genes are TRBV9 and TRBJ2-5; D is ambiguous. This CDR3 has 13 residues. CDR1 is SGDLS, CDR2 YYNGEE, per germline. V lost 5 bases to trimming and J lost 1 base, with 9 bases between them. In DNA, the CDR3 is TGTGCCAGCAGTTTCTCCGGCCAAGAGACCCAGTACTTC. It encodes CASSFSGQETQYF.

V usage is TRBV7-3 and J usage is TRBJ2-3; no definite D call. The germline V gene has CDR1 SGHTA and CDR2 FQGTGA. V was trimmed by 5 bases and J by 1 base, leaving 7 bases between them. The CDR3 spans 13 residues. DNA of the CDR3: TGTGCCAGCAGCACTTCTCGCACAGATACGCAGTATTTT. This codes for CASSTSRTDTQYF.

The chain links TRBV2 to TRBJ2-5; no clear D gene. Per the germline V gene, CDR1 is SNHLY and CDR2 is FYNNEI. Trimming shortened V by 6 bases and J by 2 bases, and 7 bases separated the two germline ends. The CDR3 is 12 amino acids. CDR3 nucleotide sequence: TGTGCCAGCAGAAACCTACAAGAGACCCAGTACTTC. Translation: CASRNLQETQYF.

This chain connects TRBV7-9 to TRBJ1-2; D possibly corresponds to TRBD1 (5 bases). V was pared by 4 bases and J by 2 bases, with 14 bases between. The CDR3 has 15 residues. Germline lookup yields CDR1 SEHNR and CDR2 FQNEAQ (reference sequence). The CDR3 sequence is CASSSSEGVNYGYTF. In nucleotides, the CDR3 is TGTGCCAGCAGCTCCTCCGAAGGGGTGAACTATGGCTACACCTTC. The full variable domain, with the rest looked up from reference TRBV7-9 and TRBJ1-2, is DTGVSQNPRHKITKRGQNVTFRCDPISEHNRLYWYRQTLGQGPEFLTYFQNEAQLEKSRLLSDRFSAERPKGSFSTLEIQRTEQGDSAMYLCASSSSEGVNYGYTFGSGTRLTVV.

In DNA form, the CDR3 reads TGTGCCTGGAGAGGACAGGGGTCCCCAACTTGGGAGCAGTACTTC. Translation gives CAWRGQGSPTWEQYF. The chain has TRBV30 and TRBJ2-7; 9 bases agree with TRBD1. V lost 3 bases and J lost 7; bases outside the gene matches: 13. The CDR3 extends over 15 amino acids. Germline loops: CDR1 GTSNPN, CDR2 SVGIG (reference sequence).

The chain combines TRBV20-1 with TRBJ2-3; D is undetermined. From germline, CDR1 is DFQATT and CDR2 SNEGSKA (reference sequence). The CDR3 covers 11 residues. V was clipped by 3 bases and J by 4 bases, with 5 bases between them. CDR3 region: CSASPADTQYF. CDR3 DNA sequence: TGCAGTGCTAGTCCCGCAGATACGCAGTATTTT.

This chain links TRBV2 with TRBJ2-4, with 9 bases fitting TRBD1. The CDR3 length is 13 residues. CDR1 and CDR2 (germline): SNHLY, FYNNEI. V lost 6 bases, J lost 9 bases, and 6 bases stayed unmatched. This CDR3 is CASSADRGGIQYF. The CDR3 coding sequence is TGTGCCAGCAGCGCGGACAGGGGTGGCATTCAGTACTTC.

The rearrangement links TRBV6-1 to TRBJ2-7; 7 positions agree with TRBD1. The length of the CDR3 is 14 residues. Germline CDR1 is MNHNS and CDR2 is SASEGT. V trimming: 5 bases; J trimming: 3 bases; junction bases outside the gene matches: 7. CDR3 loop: CASSRTGQVYEQYF. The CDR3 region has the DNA TGTGCCAGCAGTCGGACAGGTCAAGTCTACGAGCAGTACTTC.

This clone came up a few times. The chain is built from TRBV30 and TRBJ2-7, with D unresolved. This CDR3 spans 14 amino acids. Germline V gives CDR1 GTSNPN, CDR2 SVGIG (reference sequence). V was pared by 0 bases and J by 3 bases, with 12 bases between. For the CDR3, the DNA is TGTGCCTGGAGTGTATTTGGGCCAAGCTACGAGCAGTACTTC. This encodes CAWSVFGPSYEQYF.

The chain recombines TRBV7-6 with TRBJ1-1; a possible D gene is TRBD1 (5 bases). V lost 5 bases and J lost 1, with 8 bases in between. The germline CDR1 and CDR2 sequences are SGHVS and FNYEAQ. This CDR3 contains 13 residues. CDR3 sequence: CASSVRENTEAFF. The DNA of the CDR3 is TGTGCCAGCAGCGTCAGGGAGAACACTGAAGCTTTCTTT.

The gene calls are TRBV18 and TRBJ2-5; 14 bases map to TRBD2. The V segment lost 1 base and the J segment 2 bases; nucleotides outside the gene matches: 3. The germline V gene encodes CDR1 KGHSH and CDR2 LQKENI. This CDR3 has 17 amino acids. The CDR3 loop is CASSPQGLAGGQETQYF. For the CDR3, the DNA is TGTGCCAGCTCACCACAAGGACTAGCGGGAGGACAAGAGACCCAGTACTTC.

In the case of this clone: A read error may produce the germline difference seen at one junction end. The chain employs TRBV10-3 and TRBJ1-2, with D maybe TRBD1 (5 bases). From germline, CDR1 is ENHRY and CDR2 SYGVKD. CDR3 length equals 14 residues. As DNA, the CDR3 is TGTGCCATCAGGGAGTCGGGACGGAACTATGGCTACACCTTC. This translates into CAIRESGRNYGYTF.

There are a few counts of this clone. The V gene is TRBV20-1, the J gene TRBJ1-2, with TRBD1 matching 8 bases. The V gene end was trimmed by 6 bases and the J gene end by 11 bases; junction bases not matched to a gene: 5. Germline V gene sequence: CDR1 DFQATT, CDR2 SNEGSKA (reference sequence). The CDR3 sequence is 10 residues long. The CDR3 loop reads CSAGQGLYTF. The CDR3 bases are TGCAGTGCCGGACAGGGTTTGTACACCTTC.

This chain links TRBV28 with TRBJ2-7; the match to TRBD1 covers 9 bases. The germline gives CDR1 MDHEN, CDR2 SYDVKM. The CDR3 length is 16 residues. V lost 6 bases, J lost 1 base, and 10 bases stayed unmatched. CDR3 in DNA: TGTGCCAGCAGCCCGATCCCGGGACAGGGATCCTACGAGCAGTACTTC. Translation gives CASSPIPGQGSYEQYF.

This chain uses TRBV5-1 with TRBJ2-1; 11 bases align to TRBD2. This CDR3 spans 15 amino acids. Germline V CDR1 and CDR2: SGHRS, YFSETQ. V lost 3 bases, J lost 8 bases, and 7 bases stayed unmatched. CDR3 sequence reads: CASSSLAGGMDEQFF. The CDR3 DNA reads TGCGCCAGCAGCTCCCTAGCGGGAGGTATGGATGAGCAGTTCTTC.

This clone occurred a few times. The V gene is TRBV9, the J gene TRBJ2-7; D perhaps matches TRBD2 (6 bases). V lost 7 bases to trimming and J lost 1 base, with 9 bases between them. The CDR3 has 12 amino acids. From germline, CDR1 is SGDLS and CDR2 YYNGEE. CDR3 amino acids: CASGSGSYEQYF. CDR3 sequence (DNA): TGTGCCAGCGGAAGCGGGTCCTACGAGCAGTACTTC.

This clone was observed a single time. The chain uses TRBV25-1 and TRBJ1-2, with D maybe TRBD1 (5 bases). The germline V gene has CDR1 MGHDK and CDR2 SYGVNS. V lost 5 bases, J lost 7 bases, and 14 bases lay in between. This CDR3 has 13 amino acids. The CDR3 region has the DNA TGTGCCAGCAGTCCAGACAGCGAGCTTGGCTACACCTTC. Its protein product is CASSPDSELGYTF.

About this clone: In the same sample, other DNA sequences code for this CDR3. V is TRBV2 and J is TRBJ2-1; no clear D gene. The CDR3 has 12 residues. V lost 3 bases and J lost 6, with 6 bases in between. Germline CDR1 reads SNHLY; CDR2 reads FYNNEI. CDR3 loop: CASSDNVNEQFF. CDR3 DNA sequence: TGTGCCAGCAGTGATAATGTCAATGAGCAGTTCTTC.

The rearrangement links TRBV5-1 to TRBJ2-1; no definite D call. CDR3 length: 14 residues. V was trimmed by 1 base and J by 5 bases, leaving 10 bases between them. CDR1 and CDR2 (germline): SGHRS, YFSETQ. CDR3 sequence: CASSLTQANNEQFF. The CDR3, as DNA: TGCGCCAGCAGCTTGACCCAGGCGAACAATGAGCAGTTCTTC.